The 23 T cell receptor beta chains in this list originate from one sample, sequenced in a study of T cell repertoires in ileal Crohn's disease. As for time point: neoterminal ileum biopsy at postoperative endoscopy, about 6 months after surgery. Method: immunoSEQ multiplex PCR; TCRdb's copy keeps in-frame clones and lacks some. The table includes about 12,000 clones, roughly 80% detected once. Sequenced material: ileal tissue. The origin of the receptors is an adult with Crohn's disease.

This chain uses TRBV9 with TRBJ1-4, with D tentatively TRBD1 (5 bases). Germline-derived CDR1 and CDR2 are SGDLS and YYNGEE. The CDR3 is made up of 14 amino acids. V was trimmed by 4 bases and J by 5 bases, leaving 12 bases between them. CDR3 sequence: CASSPGGGNEKLFF. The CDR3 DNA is TGTGCCAGCAGCCCTGGGGGGGGGAATGAAAAACTGTTTTTT.

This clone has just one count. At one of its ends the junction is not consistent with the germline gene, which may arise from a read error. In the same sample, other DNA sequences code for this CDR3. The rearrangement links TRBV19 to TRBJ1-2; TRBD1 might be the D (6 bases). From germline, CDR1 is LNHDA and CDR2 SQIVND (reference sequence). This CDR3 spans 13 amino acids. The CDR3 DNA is TGCGCGGGAGGGGGGGACAAGGGCTATGGCTACACCTTC. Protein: CAGGGDKGYGYTF. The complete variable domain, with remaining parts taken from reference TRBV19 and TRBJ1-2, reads DGGITQSPKYLFRKEGQNVTLSCEQNLNHDAMYWYRQDPGQGLRLIYYSQIVNDFQKGDIAEGYSVSREKKESFPLTVTSAQKNPTAFYLCAGGGDKGYGYTFGSGTRLTVV.

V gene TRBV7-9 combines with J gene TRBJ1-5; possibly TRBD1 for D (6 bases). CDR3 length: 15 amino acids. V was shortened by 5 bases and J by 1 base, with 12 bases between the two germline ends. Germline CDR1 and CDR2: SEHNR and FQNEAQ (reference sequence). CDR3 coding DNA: TGTGCCAGCAGCCAAACAGGGTCGAGCAATCAGCCCCAGCATTTT. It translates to CASSQTGSSNQPQHF.

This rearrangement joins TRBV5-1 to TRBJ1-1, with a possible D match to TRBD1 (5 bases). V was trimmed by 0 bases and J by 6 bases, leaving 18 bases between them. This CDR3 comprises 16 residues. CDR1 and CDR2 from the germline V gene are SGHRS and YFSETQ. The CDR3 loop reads CASSLGTLQWASEAFF. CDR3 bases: TGCGCCAGCAGCTTGGGGACACTCCAATGGGCTTCTGAAGCTTTCTTT. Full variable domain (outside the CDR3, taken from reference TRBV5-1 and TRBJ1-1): KAGVTQTPRYLIKTRGQQVTLSCSPISGHRSVSWYQQTPGQGLQFLFEYFSETQRNKGNFPGRFSGRQFSNSRSEMNVSTLELGDSALYLCASSLGTLQWASEAFFGQGTRLTVV.

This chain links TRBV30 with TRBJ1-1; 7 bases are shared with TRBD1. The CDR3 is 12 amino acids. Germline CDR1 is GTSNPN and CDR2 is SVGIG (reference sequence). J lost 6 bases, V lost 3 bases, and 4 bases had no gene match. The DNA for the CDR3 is TGTGCCTGGAGGGGGGACAGTGCTGAAGCTTTCTTT. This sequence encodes CAWRGDSAEAFF.

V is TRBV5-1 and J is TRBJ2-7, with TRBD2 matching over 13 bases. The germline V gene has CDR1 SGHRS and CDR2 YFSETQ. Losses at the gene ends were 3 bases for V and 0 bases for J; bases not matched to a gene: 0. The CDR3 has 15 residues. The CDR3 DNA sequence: TGCGCCAGCAGCTGGACTAGCGGGAGCTCCTACGAGCAGTACTTC. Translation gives CASSWTSGSSYEQYF.

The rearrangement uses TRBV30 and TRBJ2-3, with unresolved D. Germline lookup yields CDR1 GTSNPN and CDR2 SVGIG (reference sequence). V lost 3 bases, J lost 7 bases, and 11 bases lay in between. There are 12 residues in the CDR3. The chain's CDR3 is CAWRFSSYTQYF. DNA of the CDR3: TGTGCCTGGAGGTTTAGCTCGTATACGCAGTATTTT.

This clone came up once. The CDR3 coding sequence is TGTGCCAGCAGTGGGACAGGGGTTCTCCGCAATCAGCCCCAGCATTTT. This gives the protein CASSGTGVLRNQPQHF. The V call is TRBV7-3, the J call TRBJ1-5; 10 bases align to TRBD1. Germline CDR1 reads SGHTA; CDR2 reads FQGTGA. The CDR3 length is 16 residues. V lost 6 bases to trimming and J lost 2 bases; unmatched junction nucleotides: 7.

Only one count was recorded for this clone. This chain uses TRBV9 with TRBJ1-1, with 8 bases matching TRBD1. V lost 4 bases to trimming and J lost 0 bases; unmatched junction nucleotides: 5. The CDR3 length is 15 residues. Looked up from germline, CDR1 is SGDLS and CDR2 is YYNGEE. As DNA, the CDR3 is TGTGCCAGCAGCCTGTGGACAGGGATGAACACTGAAGCTTTCTTT. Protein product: CASSLWTGMNTEAFF.

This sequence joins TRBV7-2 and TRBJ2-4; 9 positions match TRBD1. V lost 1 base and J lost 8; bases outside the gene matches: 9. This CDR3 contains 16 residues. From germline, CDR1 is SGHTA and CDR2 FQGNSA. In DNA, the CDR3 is TGTGCCAGCAGCTTAGGCCGGACAGGGGTTCGGGACATTCAGTACTTC. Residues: CASSLGRTGVRDIQYF.

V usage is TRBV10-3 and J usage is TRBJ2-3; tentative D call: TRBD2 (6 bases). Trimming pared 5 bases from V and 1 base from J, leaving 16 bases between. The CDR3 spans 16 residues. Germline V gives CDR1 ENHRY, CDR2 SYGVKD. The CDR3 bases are TGTGCCATCAGTAGTGGGGTTGTAGCGGGCACAGATACGCAGTATTTT. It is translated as CAISSGVVAGTDTQYF.

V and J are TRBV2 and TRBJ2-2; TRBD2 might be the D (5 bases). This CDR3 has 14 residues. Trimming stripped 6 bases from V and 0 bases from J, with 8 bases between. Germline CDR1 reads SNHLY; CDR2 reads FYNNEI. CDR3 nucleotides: TGTGCCAGCAGCGGGGATTCGAACACCGGGGAGCTGTTTTTT. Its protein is CASSGDSNTGELFF.

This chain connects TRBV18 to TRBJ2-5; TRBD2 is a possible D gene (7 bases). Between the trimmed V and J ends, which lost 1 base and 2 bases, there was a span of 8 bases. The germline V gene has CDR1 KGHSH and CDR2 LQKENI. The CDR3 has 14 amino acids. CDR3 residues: CASSPQGGQETQYF. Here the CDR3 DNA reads TGTGCCAGCTCACCACAGGGGGGGCAAGAGACCCAGTACTTC.

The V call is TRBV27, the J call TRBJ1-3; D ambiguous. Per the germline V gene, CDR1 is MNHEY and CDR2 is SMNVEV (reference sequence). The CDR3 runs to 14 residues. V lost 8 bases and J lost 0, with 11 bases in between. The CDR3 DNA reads TGTGCCAGCCGGGTCAGCTTCTCTGGAAACACCATATATTTT. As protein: CASRVSFSGNTIYF.

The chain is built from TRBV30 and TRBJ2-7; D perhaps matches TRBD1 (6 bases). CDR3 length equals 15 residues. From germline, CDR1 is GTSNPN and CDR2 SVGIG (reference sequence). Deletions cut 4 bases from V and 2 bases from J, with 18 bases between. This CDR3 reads CAWKDLGDTPYEQYF. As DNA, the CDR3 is TGTGCCTGGAAAGACTTAGGGGACACACCCTACGAGCAGTACTTC.

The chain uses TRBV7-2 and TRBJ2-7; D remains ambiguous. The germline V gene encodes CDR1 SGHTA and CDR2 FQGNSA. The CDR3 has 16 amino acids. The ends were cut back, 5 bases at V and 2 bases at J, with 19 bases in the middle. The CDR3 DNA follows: TGTGCCAGCAGCACCCGGGTGAACGCCGGAGCCTACGAGCAGTACTTC. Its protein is CASSTRVNAGAYEQYF.

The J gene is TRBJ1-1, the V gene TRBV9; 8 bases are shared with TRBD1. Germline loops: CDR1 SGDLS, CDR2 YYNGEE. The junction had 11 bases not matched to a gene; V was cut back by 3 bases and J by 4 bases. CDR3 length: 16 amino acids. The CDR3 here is CASSAGQGGFGTEAFF. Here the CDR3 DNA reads TGTGCCAGCAGCGCAGGACAGGGAGGGTTCGGCACTGAAGCTTTCTTT.

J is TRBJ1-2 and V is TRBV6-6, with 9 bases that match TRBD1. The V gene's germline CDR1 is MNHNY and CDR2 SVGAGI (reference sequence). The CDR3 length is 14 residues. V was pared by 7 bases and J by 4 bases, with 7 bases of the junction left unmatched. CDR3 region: CASNSQGAGYGYTF. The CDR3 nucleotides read TGTGCCAGCAATTCACAGGGGGCGGGCTATGGCTACACCTTC.

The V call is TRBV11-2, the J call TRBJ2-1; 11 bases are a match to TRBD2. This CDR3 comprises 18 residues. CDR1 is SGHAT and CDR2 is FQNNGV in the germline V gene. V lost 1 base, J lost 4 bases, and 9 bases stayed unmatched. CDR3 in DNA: TGTGCCAGCAGCTTAGTCCGCCTGACTAGCGGGAAATACAATGAGCAGTTCTTC. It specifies CASSLVRLTSGKYNEQFF.

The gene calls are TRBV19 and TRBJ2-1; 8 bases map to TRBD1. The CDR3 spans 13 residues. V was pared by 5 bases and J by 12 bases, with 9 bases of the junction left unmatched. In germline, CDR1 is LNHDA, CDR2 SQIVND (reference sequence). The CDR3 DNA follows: TGTGCCAGTAGTGTGCCAGGGGGCTGGGTGCAGTTCTTC. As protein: CASSVPGGWVQFF.

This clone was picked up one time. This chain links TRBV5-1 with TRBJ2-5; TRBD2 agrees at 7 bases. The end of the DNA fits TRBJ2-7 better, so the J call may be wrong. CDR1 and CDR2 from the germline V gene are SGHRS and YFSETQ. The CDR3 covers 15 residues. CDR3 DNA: TGCGCCAGCAGCTTGGGTAGCGGGCAGACCTACGAGCAGTACTTC. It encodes CASSLGSGQTYEQYF.

The CDR3 region has the DNA TGTGCCAGCAGCTTAGGGACATTCCAAGAGACCCAGTACTTC. It codes for CASSLGTFQETQYF. The chain employs TRBV7-2 and TRBJ2-5, with D possibly matching TRBD1 (5 bases). The CDR3 runs 14 residues. Trimming took off 1 base at V and 1 base at J, with 7 bases between the two ends. Germline V gene lookup returns CDR1 SGHTA and CDR2 FQGNSA. Drawing the rest from reference TRBV7-2 and TRBJ2-5, the complete variable domain is GAGVSQSPSNKVTEKGKDVELRCDPISGHTALYWYRQSLGQGLEFLIYFQGNSAPDKSGLPSDRFSAERTGGSVSTLTIQRTQQEDSAVYLCASSLGTFQETQYFGPGTRLLVL.

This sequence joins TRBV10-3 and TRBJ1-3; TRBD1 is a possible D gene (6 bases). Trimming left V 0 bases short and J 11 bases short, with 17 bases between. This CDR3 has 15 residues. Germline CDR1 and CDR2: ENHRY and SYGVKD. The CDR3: CAISESLQGVASIYF. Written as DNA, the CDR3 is TGTGCCATCAGTGAGTCGTTACAGGGTGTGGCGTCCATATATTTT.